The 27 T cell receptor beta chains below were found in one sample sequenced in a study of T-cell reconstitution after alpha-beta-depleted transplantation in children. Using unique molecular identifiers, the investigators prepared the TCRbeta library. MiXCR, applied by TCRdb to the PCR reads, yields one record per CDR3 protein. Among approximately 1,000,000 distinct CDR3 sequences, around 30% were seen once, and the ten largest hold over 25%. This material consisted of PBMCs, mostly from graft donor cells, taken 360 days after TCRalphabeta/CD19-depleted stem cell transplant. The source is a boy younger than two who had a stem cell transplant for SCID, so the T cells may come from the graft donor.

The gene calls are TRBV15 and TRBJ2-3, with 7 positions matching TRBD2. Germline lookup yields CDR1 LNHNV and CDR2 YYDKDF (reference sequence). V lost 3 bases to trimming and J lost 5 bases; unmatched junction nucleotides: 11. This CDR3 region has 16 residues. In DNA, the CDR3 is TGTGCCACCAGCAGGAGGAGCGGGAAGGCGATAGATACGCAGTATTTT. Translating gives CATSRRSGKAIDTQYF.

This chain links TRBV10-3 with TRBJ2-7; TRBD1 agrees at 7 bases. Germline CDR1 reads ENHRY; CDR2 reads SYGVKD. The CDR3 loop spans 16 amino acids. V trimming: 0 bases; J trimming: 2 bases; junction bases outside the gene matches: 7. The CDR3: CAISESARGNTYEQYF. The DNA of the CDR3 is TGTGCCATCAGTGAGTCCGCCAGGGGGAACACCTACGAGCAGTACTTC.

There are a few counts of this clonotype. This chain connects TRBV5-6 to TRBJ2-7; D may be TRBD2 (5 bases). The CDR3 loop spans 16 amino acids. Per the germline V gene, CDR1 is SGHDT and CDR2 is YYEEEE. The V end lost 1 base, the J end lost 5 bases, and 19 bases lay between the germline ends. The CDR3 loop is CASSLWTAQATHEQYF. The CDR3, as DNA: TGTGCCAGCAGCTTGTGGACTGCCCAGGCTACTCACGAGCAGTACTTC.

The gene calls are TRBV18 and TRBJ2-7; D unclear. The V and J ends lost 3 bases and 4 bases respectively, with 19 bases between them. Germline V gives CDR1 KGHSH, CDR2 LQKENI. The CDR3 consists of 16 residues. Here the CDR3 DNA reads TGTGCCAGCTCACCTCAGTACACGGCCGGAATATACGAGCAGTACTTC. Translated, it gives CASSPQYTAGIYEQYF.

This clonotype was recorded at least ten times. The V call is TRBV27, the J call TRBJ2-7; D perhaps matches TRBD1 (5 bases). Germline CDR1 MNHEY, CDR2 SMNVEV (reference sequence). The length of the CDR3 is 15 residues. V shed 3 bases and J shed 3 bases, with 15 bases lying between them. Written as DNA, the CDR3 is TGTGCCAGCAGTTTTGGCAGGGTCGAAGTCTACGAGCAGTACTTC. Translation gives CASSFGRVEVYEQYF.

This clonotype was picked up a small number of times. This sequence joins TRBV24-1 and TRBJ2-5; no firm D call. Trimming cost V 1 base and J 2 bases, with 7 bases left between them. The V gene's germline CDR1 is KGHDR and CDR2 SFDVKD. This CDR3 region has 14 residues. The CDR3 region has the DNA TGTGCCACCAGTGATTTACAGTCTCAAGAGACCCAGTACTTC. As protein: CATSDLQSQETQYF.

This clonotype was found once. The chain combines TRBV4-1 with TRBJ2-4; D call uncertain. The V and J ends lost 4 bases and 6 bases respectively, with 16 bases between them. The CDR3 covers 15 residues. Germline V gene sequence: CDR1 MGHRA, CDR2 YSYEKL. The CDR3 region is CASSPLRRLGNIQYF. As DNA, the CDR3 is TGCGCCAGCAGCCCGCTACGGCGCTTGGGAAACATTCAGTACTTC.

The V call is TRBV20-1, the J call TRBJ2-5; the match to TRBD2 covers 7 bases. J was trimmed by 1 base and V by 5 bases; bases with no gene match: 1. The length of the CDR3 is 12 residues. CDR1 and CDR2 (germline): DFQATT, SNEGSKA (reference sequence). CDR3 sequence: CSAWGGQETQYF. In DNA, the CDR3 is TGCAGTGCTTGGGGGGGCCAAGAGACCCAGTACTTC.

The V and J genes are TRBV4-3 and TRBJ1-2; 8 bases agree with TRBD1. V gave up 4 bases and J gave up 7 bases; unmatched junction bases: 14. The CDR3 covers 16 residues. The V gene's germline CDR1 is LGHNA and CDR2 YSLEER. Here the CDR3 reads CASSLLFPGQVVGYTF. CDR3 in DNA: TGCGCCAGCAGCCTTCTTTTCCCGGGACAGGTGGTTGGCTACACCTTC.

This chain joins TRBV3-1 and TRBJ2-3; 11 nucleotides line up with TRBD2. Germline trimming cut 6 bases from V and 9 bases from J; bases unmatched to any gene: 8. The CDR3 contains 14 residues. Germline CDR1 reads LGHDT; CDR2 reads YNNKEL (reference sequence). The CDR3 protein is CASRHLAGGRTQYF. In DNA, the CDR3 is TGTGCCAGCAGACACCTAGCGGGGGGAAGGACGCAGTATTTT.

This clonotype came up a few times. The chain couples TRBV11-2 to TRBJ2-1; 9 bases line up with TRBD2. J lost 1 base, V lost 5 bases, and 12 bases had no gene match. Germline lookup yields CDR1 SGHAT and CDR2 FQNNGV. The CDR3 is 18 amino acids. CDR3 sequence (DNA): TGTGCCAGCAGCCCTAAGCGGGGGGCGAGCTTATCCTACAATGAGCAGTTCTTC. Its translation: CASSPKRGASLSYNEQFF.

The rearrangement joins TRBV18 to TRBJ1-4; 7 bases are a match to TRBD1. This CDR3 comprises 14 residues. From germline, CDR1 is KGHSH and CDR2 LQKENI. The junction had 8 bases not matched to a gene; V was cut back by 6 bases and J by 7 bases. CDR3 amino acids: CASSSGPGGEKLFF. The CDR3 DNA is TGTGCCAGCTCTTCCGGGCCAGGGGGTGAAAAACTGTTTTTT.

This clonotype has a count of ten or more. The rearrangement uses TRBV12-3 or TRBV12-4 and TRBJ2-1; TRBD2 matches 9 bases. The CDR3 loop spans 15 amino acids. The ends lost 2 bases at V and 8 bases at J; junction bases unmatched: 7. The CDR3 region is CASSLQAGGPYEQFF. In nucleotides, the CDR3 is TGTGCCAGCAGTTTACAGGCGGGGGGGCCTTATGAGCAGTTCTTC.

The V call is TRBV7-2, the J call TRBJ1-1; no clear D gene. Trimming left V 4 bases short and J 3 bases short, with 18 bases between. From germline, CDR1 is SGHTA and CDR2 FQGNSA. This CDR3 has 16 amino acids. CDR3 sequence: CASSSPGGGWDTEAFF. DNA for the CDR3: TGTGCCAGCAGCTCCCCTGGTGGAGGGTGGGACACTGAAGCTTTCTTT.

In its sample, this clonotype was seen a few times. The chain links TRBV4-2 to TRBJ2-2; D is unresolved. Trimming took off 0 bases at V and 1 base at J, with 9 bases between the two ends. The CDR3 extends over 16 amino acids. Germline CDR1 is LGHNA and CDR2 is YNFKEQ. The CDR3, as DNA: TGTGCCAGCAGCCAAGACCCGGTTGGGAACACCGGGGAGCTGTTTTTT. As protein: CASSQDPVGNTGELFF.

The rearrangement joins TRBV20-1 to TRBJ2-5; D is perhaps TRBD2 (6 bases). The CDR3 loop spans 13 amino acids. CDR1 and CDR2 (germline): DFQATT, SNEGSKA (reference sequence). Trimming pared 3 bases from V and 3 bases from J, leaving 11 bases between. This chain's CDR3 is CSASKGGKETQYF. The CDR3 DNA sequence: TGCAGTGCTAGTAAGGGCGGGAAAGAGACCCAGTACTTC.

This chain connects TRBV6-1 to TRBJ2-7, with 12 positions matching TRBD2. Losses at the gene ends were 4 bases for V and 3 bases for J; bases not matched to a gene: 7. CDR1 and CDR2 (germline): MNHNS, SASEGT. This CDR3 contains 16 residues. CDR3 DNA: TGTGCCAGCAGTGGACTAGCGGGGGAGTTTAACTACGAGCAGTACTTC. Encoded protein: CASSGLAGEFNYEQYF.

This clonotype has ten or more counts. The chain carries TRBV29-1 and TRBJ2-1, with 7 bases identical to TRBD1. CDR1 is SQVTM and CDR2 is ANQGSEA in the germline V gene. The CDR3 is 11 amino acids. V lost 7 bases, J lost 6 bases, and 3 bases stayed unmatched. In DNA form, the CDR3 reads TGCAGCGGGACAGGTCTCAATGAGCAGTTCTTC. It specifies CSGTGLNEQFF.

J is TRBJ2-2 and V is TRBV2; 10 bases are a match to TRBD1. Trimming at V came to 8 bases and at J to 0 bases, leaving 6 bases not matched to a gene. This CDR3 contains 16 residues. From germline, CDR1 is SNHLY and CDR2 FYNNEI. The CDR3 DNA sequence: TGTGCCAGCTCGAGACAGGGGGCCTCGAACACCGGGGAGCTGTTTTTT. Translated, it gives CASSRQGASNTGELFF.

The chain uses TRBV29-1 and TRBJ2-7; D might be TRBD2 (5 bases). V shed 7 bases and J shed 5 bases, with 18 bases lying between them. This CDR3 spans 13 amino acids. Germline loops: CDR1 SQVTM, CDR2 ANQGSEA. The CDR3 here is CSAAGYLVNEQYF. CDR3 bases: TGCAGCGCCGCGGGTTATTTAGTAAACGAGCAGTACTTC.

The chain couples TRBV9 to TRBJ1-4; 9 bases fit TRBD1. The CDR3 loop spans 16 amino acids. V lost 4 bases and J lost 4; bases outside the gene matches: 8. Germline V CDR1 and CDR2: SGDLS, YYNGEE. CDR3 bases: TGTGCCAGCAGCCTCGGACAGGGGAAAAGTAATGAAAAACTGTTTTTT. It yields the protein CASSLGQGKSNEKLFF. Complete variable domain (other parts from reference TRBV9 and TRBJ1-4): DSGVTQTPKHLITATGQRVTLRCSPRSGDLSVYWYQQSLDQGLQFLIQYYNGEERAKGNILERFSAQQFPDLHSELNLSSLELGDSALYFCASSLGQGKSNEKLFFGSGTQLSVL.

This clonotype appeared a few times. The V gene is TRBV6-5, the J gene TRBJ2-7; 7 nucleotides line up with TRBD1. With V trimmed by 8 bases and J by 1 base, 11 bases remained unmatched. This CDR3 spans 15 amino acids. Per the germline V gene, CDR1 is MNHEY and CDR2 is SVGAGI. CDR3 nucleotides: TGTGCCAGCGAAATAACAGGGGTAATATCCTACGAGCAGTACTTC. Its protein is CASEITGVISYEQYF.

This clonotype was observed a few times. The rearrangement links TRBV24-1 to TRBJ2-1; unclear D gene. The V end was cut by 7 bases, the J end by 1 base, with 16 bases between. The CDR3 loop spans 16 amino acids. Germline CDR1 KGHDR, CDR2 SFDVKD. The CDR3 DNA sequence: TGTGCCACCAGCGATCCTGGGCCCTCTTCCTACAATGAGCAGTTCTTC. Amino acid sequence: CATSDPGPSSYNEQFF.

The chain carries TRBV4-2 and TRBJ2-3; D is possibly TRBD2 (6 bases). The CDR3 is 17 residues long. Germline V CDR1 and CDR2: LGHNA, YNFKEQ. Trimming removed 2 bases at V and 4 bases at J, with 19 bases between. The CDR3 loop is CASSQSGLAKGADTQYF. The CDR3 DNA follows: TGTGCCAGCAGCCAATCCGGTCTAGCGAAGGGCGCAGATACGCAGTATTTT.

CDR3 residues: CASGIRTGMNTEAFF. The DNA for the CDR3 is TGTGCCAGCGGGATCCGGACGGGAATGAACACTGAAGCTTTCTTT. The chain couples TRBV12-3 or TRBV12-4 to TRBJ1-1; D not certain. The CDR3 is 15 amino acids. V lost 8 bases and J 0 bases, leaving 16 bases between the germline ends.

This chain links TRBV29-1 with TRBJ2-7; D possibly corresponds to TRBD1 (6 bases). The CDR3 covers 13 residues. V was pared by 4 bases and J by 4 bases, with 14 bases between. Germline CDR1 reads SQVTM; CDR2 reads ANQGSEA. CDR3 in amino acids: CSVGQGIGYEQYF. The DNA of the CDR3 is TGCAGCGTTGGTCAGGGGATCGGGTACGAGCAGTACTTC.

This clonotype has at least ten counts. The J gene is TRBJ2-2, the V gene TRBV7-2; D gene ambiguous. CDR3 size: 14 residues. Germline V gene data show CDR1 as SGHTA and CDR2 as FQGNSA. V lost 4 bases to trimming and J lost 2 bases, with 8 bases between them. The CDR3 region is CASSSGLNTGELFF. In DNA, the CDR3 is TGTGCCAGCAGCTCCGGTTTAAACACCGGGGAGCTGTTTTTT.